Listed below are T cell receptor beta chains from one sample, sequenced in a study of T cell responses to AZD1222 COVID-19 vaccine. Profiled with immunoSEQ multiplex PCR; TCRdb holds only in-frame clones, not every one. The sample lists approximately 74,000 clones, 75% to 90% seen once, with roughly 2.7% in the top ten. The sample in question was peripheral blood, obtained on day 0 of AZD1222 vaccination. The receptors stem from an adult in good health. The CDR3 runs from the conserved cysteine through the conserved F or W. A D gene is named only where the DNA matches it firmly. A row's size may be missing; if present it is once, few, many or a size class.

V gene	D gene	clone size	J gene	CDR3 protein	CDR3 DNA
TRBV11-2	-	few	TRBJ1-4	CASSLVRATNEKLFF	TGTGCCAGCAGCTTAGTTAGGGCCACTAATGAAAAACTGTTTTTT
TRBV27	-	-	TRBJ1-2	CASSPYKERDGYTF	TGTGCCAGCAGTCCCTACAAGGAGCGGGATGGCTACACCTTC
TRBV4-1	TRBD2	once	TRBJ2-2	CASSRLGLAGGLGTGELFF	TGCGCCAGCAGCCGTTTAGGGCTAGCGGGAGGTTTGGGCACCGGGGAGCTGTTTTTT
TRBV6-5	-	-	TRBJ1-5	CASSSSAGTKQPQHF	TGTGCCAGCAGTTCCTCCGCCGGGACGAAGCAGCCCCAGCATTTT
TRBV9	TRBD1	-	TRBJ1-5	CASSGGQGAWGQPQHF	TGTGCCAGCAGCGGCGGACAGGGGGCTTGGGGTCAGCCCCAGCATTTT
TRBV5-1	TRBD1	-	TRBJ1-2	CASSSGTGGGYTF	TGCGCCAGCAGCTCCGGGACAGGGGGCGGCTACACCTTC
TRBV3-1/TRBV3-2	-	few	TRBJ2-3	CASSGGARFTDTQYF	TGTGCCAGCAGCGGGGGCGCTCGTTTCACAGATACGCAGTATTTT
TRBV28	TRBD1	once	TRBJ2-2	CASSTSGTGISGELFF	TGTGCCAGCAGTACATCCGGGACAGGGATCTCCGGGGAGCTGTTTTTT
TRBV3-1/TRBV3-2	-	-	TRBJ1-6	CASSPRRPGSYNSPLHF	TGTGCCAGCAGCCCGAGGCGGCCAGGCTCCTATAATTCACCCCTCCACTTT
TRBV7-9	-	-	TRBJ2-1	CASSLEGTEQFF	TGTGCCAGCAGCTTAGAAGGAACTGAGCAGTTCTTC
TRBV7-9	TRBD1	-	TRBJ1-3	CASSTGTGGNTIYF	TGTGCCAGCAGCACCGGGACAGGGGGAAACACCATATATTTT
TRBV7-3	-	-	TRBJ2-3	CASSSPQGRGTDTQYF	TGTGCCAGCAGCTCCCCTCAGGGGAGAGGCACAGATACGCAGTATTTT
TRBV5-4	TRBD1	-	TRBJ2-7	CASSQGQDYEQYF	TGTGCCAGCAGCCAGGGACAGGATTACGAGCAGTACTTC
TRBV5-1	-	-	TRBJ1-1	CASSLEGEAPEAFF	TGCGCCAGCAGCTTGGAGGGAGAAGCCCCTGAAGCTTTCTTT
TRBV6-2/TRBV6-3	TRBD1	-	TRBJ2-7	CASSHRRGGQGDYEQYF	TGTGCCAGCAGTCACCGGCGGGGGGGACAGGGGGACTACGAGCAGTACTTC
TRBV6-4	-	few	TRBJ2-2	CASSDRDTGELFF	TGTGCCAGCAGTGACAGGGACACCGGGGAGCTGTTTTTT
TRBV6-5	-	-	TRBJ1-2	CASSKRTASYGYTF	TGTGCCAGCAGTAAAAGGACAGCCTCTTATGGCTACACCTTC
TRBV10-2	-	-	TRBJ2-4	CASSESGLAKNIQYF	TGCGCCAGCAGTGAGTCGGGGTTGGCCAAAAACATTCAGTACTTC
TRBV5-5	TRBD1	once	TRBJ1-2	CASSFRDRGLGYGYTF	TGTGCCAGCAGCTTTCGAGACAGGGGGCTAGGTTATGGCTACACCTTC
TRBV11-2	-	-	TRBJ1-1	CASSFQGTEAFF	TGTGCCAGCAGCTTCCAGGGGACTGAAGCTTTCTTT
TRBV6-2/TRBV6-3	TRBD1	-	TRBJ1-1	CASSPGTGGSTEAFF	TGTGCCAGCAGCCCCGGGACAGGGGGGAGCACTGAAGCTTTCTTT
TRBV2	TRBD1	-	TRBJ1-2	CASTMGQPLGYGYTF	TGTGCCAGCACCATGGGACAGCCCCTGGGATATGGCTACACCTTC
TRBV6-5	TRBD1	-	TRBJ1-5	CASSPPGGRNQPQHF	TGTGCCAGCAGCCCGCCAGGGGGACGCAATCAGCCCCAGCATTTT
TRBV7-9	-	-	TRBJ2-5	CASTGRRQETQYF	TGTGCCAGCACCGGGCGGCGGCAAGAGACCCAGTACTTC
TRBV6-5	-	-	TRBJ1-4	CASSYSATTNEKLFF	TGTGCCAGCAGTTACTCGGCCACAACTAATGAAAAACTGTTTTTT
TRBV19	-	-	TRBJ1-2	CASSIGTGMVGGYTF	TGTGCCAGTAGTATAGGTACAGGGATGGTTGGTGGCTACACCTTC
TRBV11-2	-	-	TRBJ1-4	CASSSHFTGDEKLFF	TGTGCCAGCAGCTCCCACTTCACGGGGGATGAAAAACTGTTTTTT
TRBV19	TRBD2	-	TRBJ2-2	CASSIVAGEGELFF	TGTGCCAGTAGTATTGTGGCGGGAGAGGGGGAGCTGTTTTTT
TRBV10-3	TRBD1	-	TRBJ2-7	CATQGDSGEQYF	TGTGCCACACAGGGGGACTCGGGGGAGCAGTACTTC
TRBV19	TRBD1	-	TRBJ2-3	CASRDRADTQYF	TGTGCCAGTAGGGACAGGGCAGATACGCAGTATTTT
TRBV28	TRBD2	few	TRBJ2-7	CASSLSGDFYEQYF	TGTGCCAGCAGTTTAAGCGGGGATTTTTACGAGCAGTACTTC
TRBV5-4	-	-	TRBJ1-4	CASSPDAATNEKLFF	TGTGCCAGCAGCCCGGACGCCGCAACTAATGAAAAACTGTTTTTT
TRBV2	-	-	TRBJ1-2	CASSEAWVVMGDYGYTF	TGTGCCAGCAGTGAAGCTTGGGTGGTTATGGGGGACTATGGCTACACCTTC
TRBV28	-	-	TRBJ2-7	CASSLWDTSYEQYF	TGTGCCAGCAGCTTATGGGACACATCCTACGAGCAGTACTTC
TRBV28	TRBD2	once	TRBJ2-2	CASSLTSGANTGELFF	TGTGCCAGCAGTCTAACTAGCGGGGCTAACACCGGGGAGCTGTTTTTT
TRBV7-3	-	-	TRBJ2-2	CASSQNGGRNTGELFF	TGTGCCAGCAGCCAAAACGGGGGCCGGAACACCGGGGAGCTGTTTTTT
TRBV9	-	-	TRBJ1-4	CASNLRQEEKLFF	TGTGCCAGCAACCTTCGACAGGAGGAAAAACTGTTTTTT
TRBV18	-	-	TRBJ2-2	CASSPRDTRSNTGELFF	TGTGCCAGCTCACCTCGGGACACACGTTCGAACACCGGGGAGCTGTTTTTT
TRBV7-6	-	-	TRBJ1-6	CASSLSPENSPLHF	TGTGCCAGCAGCTTATCCCCAGAGAATTCACCCCTCCACTTT
TRBV7-2	TRBD1	few	TRBJ2-2	CASSLYAGQGNTGELFF	TGTGCCAGCAGCTTATATGCGGGACAGGGGAACACCGGGGAGCTGTTTTTT
TRBV19	TRBD1	few	TRBJ1-2	CASSLNGQGGYGYTF	TGTGCCAGTAGCCTGAACGGACAGGGGGGTTATGGCTACACCTTC
TRBV5-8	-	-	TRBJ2-7	CASNSLQGPWAYEQYF	TGTGCCAGCAACTCTCTACAGGGCCCATGGGCCTACGAGCAGTACTTC
TRBV28	-	-	TRBJ1-2	CASSPGQFNYGYTF	TGTGCCAGCAGTCCAGGACAGTTCAACTATGGCTACACCTTC
TRBV6-5	-	-	TRBJ1-4	CASSYSGAVNEKLFF	TGTGCCAGCAGTTACTCGGGGGCCGTCAATGAAAAACTGTTTTTT
TRBV5-1	TRBD1	-	TRBJ2-1	CASSLGGDSYNEQFF	TGCGCCAGCAGCTTGGGTGGGGACAGCTACAATGAGCAGTTCTTC
TRBV9	TRBD1	-	TRBJ2-1	CASSAGTANEQFF	TGTGCCAGCAGCGCGGGGACAGCCAATGAGCAGTTCTTC
TRBV19	TRBD1	-	TRBJ2-3	CASSGTGRTSTDTQYF	TGTGCCAGTAGTGGGACAGGGAGAACCAGCACAGATACGCAGTATTTT
TRBV29-1	-	-	TRBJ2-1	CSGTQGLSYNEQFF	TGCAGCGGAACGCAGGGTCTATCCTACAATGAGCAGTTCTTC
TRBV9	-	-	TRBJ1-1	CASSVGERGQTEAFF	TGTGCCAGCAGCGTAGGAGAAAGGGGCCAGACTGAAGCTTTCTTT
TRBV6-6	-	-	TRBJ2-7	CASSYDARPTYEQYF	TGTGCCAGCAGTTACGACGCGCGGCCGACCTACGAGCAGTACTTC
TRBV2	-	-	TRBJ1-6	CASIRDGGVESPLHF	TGTGCCAGCATTAGGGACGGGGGTGTAGAATCACCCCTCCACTTT
TRBV9	-	-	TRBJ2-7	CASSVEGRVAHEQYF	TGTGCCAGCAGCGTAGAGGGCAGGGTGGCTCACGAGCAGTACTTC